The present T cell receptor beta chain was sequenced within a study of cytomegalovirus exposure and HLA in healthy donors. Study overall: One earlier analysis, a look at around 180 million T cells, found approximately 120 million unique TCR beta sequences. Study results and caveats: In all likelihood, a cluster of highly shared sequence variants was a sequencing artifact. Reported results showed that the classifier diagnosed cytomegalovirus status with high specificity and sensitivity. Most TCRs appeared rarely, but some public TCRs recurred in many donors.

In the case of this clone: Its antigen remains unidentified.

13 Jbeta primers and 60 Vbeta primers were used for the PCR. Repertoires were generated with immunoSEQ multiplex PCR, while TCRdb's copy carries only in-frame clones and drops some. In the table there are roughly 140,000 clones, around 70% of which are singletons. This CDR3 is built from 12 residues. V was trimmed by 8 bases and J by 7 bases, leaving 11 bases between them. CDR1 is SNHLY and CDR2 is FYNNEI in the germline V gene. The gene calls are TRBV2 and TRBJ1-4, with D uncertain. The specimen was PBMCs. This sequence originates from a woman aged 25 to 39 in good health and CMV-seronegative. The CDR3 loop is CASAREREKLFF. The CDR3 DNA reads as TGTGCCAGCGCTCGGGAGCGTGAAAAACTGTTTTTT.